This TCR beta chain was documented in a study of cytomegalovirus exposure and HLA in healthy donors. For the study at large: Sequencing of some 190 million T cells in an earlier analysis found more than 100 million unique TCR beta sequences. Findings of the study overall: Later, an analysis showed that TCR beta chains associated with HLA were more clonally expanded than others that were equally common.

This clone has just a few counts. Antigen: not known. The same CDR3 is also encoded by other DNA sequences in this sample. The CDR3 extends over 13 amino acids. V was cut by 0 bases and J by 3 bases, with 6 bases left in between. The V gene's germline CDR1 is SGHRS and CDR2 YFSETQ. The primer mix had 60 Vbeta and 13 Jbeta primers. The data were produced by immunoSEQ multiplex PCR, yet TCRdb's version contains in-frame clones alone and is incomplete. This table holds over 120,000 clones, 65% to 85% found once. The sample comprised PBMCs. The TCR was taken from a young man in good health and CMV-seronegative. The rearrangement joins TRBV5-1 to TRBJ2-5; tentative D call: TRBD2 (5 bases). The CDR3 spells CASSLGGEETQYF. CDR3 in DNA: TGCGCCAGCAGCTTGGGGGGAGAAGAGACCCAGTACTTC.